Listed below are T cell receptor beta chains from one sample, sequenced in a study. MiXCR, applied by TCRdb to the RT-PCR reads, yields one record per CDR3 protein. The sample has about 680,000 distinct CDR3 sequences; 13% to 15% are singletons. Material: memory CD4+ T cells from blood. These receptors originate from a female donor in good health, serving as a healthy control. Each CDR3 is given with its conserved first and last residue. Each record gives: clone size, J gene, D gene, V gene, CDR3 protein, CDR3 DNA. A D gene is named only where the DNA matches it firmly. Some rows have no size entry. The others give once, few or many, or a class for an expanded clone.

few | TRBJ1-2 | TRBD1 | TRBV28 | CASSQLDRAAYGYTF | TGTGCCAGCAGCCAATTGGACAGGGCCGCATATGGCTACACCTTC
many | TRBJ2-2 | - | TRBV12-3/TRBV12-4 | CASSLGRTNTGELFF | TGTGCCAGCAGTTTGGGCAGGACGAACACCGGGGAGCTGTTTTTT
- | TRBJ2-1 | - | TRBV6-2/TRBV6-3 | CASSRSHAEQFF | TGTGCCAGCAGCCGCAGTCACGCCGAGCAGTTCTTC
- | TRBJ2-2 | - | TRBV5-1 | CASSREPNTGELFF | TGCGCCAGCAGCAGGGAACCGAACACCGGGGAGCTGTTTTTT
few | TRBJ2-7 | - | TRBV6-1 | CASSRDPDYEQYF | TGTGCCAGCAGTCGGGACCCTGACTACGAGCAGTACTTC
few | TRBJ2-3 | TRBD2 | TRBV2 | CASSELAGNADTQYF | TGTGCCAGCAGTGAATTAGCGGGAAACGCAGATACGCAGTATTTT
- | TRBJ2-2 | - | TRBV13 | CASSRLARATGELFF | TGTGCCAGCAGCCGCTTAGCCCGGGCGACCGGGGAGCTGTTTTTT
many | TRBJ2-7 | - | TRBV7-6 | CASSSGYASYEQYF | TGTGCCAGCAGCTCAGGGTATGCCTCCTACGAGCAGTACTTC
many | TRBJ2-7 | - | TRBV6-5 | CASHRQGGVEQYF | TGTGCCAGTCATCGACAAGGGGGAGTCGAGCAGTACTTC
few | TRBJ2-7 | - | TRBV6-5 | CASSQRGYEQYF | TGTGCCAGCAGCCAACGGGGTTATGAGCAGTACTTC
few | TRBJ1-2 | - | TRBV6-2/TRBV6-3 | CASRFQGRNYGYTF | TGTGCCAGCAGATTTCAGGGGCGAAACTATGGCTACACCTTC
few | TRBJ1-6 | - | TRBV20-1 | CSPRKEPIFRQNSYNSPLHF | TGCAGCCCAAGGAAGGAGCCCATCTTTCGGCAGAACTCCTATAATTCACCCCTCCACTTT
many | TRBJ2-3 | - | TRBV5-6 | CASSLGLKSTDTQYF | TGTGCCAGCAGCCTGGGACTCAAGTCCACAGATACGCAGTATTTT
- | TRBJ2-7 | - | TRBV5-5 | CVSSLEHRYEQYF | TGTGTCAGCAGCTTGGAACATCGCTACGAGCAGTACTTC
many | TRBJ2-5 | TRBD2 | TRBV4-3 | CASSQDPAGGVQETQYF | TGCGCCAGCAGCCAAGACCCTGCTGGGGGGGTCCAAGAGACCCAGTACTTC
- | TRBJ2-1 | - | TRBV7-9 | CASSPPNPSWQFF | TGTGCCAGCAGCCCCCCGAATCCTTCCTGGCAGTTCTTC
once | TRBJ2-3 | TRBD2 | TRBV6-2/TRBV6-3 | CASSPLAGAVDTQYF | TGTGCCAGCAGCCCACTAGCGGGAGCGGTAGATACGCAGTATTTT
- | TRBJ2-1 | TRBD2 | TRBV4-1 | CASRLGLAGNNEQFF | TGCGCCAGCAGACTGGGACTAGCGGGTAACAATGAGCAGTTCTTC
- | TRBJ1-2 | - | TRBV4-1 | CASSQGGRAFYGYTF | TGCGCCAGCAGCCAAGGGGGCAGGGCCTTTTATGGCTACACCTTC
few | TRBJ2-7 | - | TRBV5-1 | CASSPMGFNEQYF | TGCGCCAGCAGCCCGATGGGGTTTAACGAGCAGTACTTC
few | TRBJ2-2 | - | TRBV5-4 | CASSLEVGPGELFF | TGTGCCAGCAGCTTGGAAGTGGGGCCCGGGGAGCTGTTTTTT
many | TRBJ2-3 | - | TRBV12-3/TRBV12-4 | CASSLLGDTQYF | TGTGCCAGCAGTCTCCTTGGGGATACGCAGTATTTT
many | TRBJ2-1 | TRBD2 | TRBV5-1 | CASSLEAGGPHNEQFF | TGCGCCAGCAGCTTGGAGGCGGGAGGGCCCCACAATGAGCAGTTCTTC
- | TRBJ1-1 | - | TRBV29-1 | CSVIPDITEAFF | TGCAGCGTGATTCCGGACATCACTGAAGCTTTCTTT
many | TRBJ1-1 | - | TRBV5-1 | CASSSWDGNTEAFF | TGCGCCAGCAGCTCCTGGGACGGAAACACTGAAGCTTTCTTT
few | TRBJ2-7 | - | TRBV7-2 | CASSLTNGQNGPEQYF | TGTGCCAGCAGCTTAACAAATGGACAGAATGGTCCTGAGCAGTACTTC
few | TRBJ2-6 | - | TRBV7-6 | CASSLGTEPPVTF | TGTGCCAGCAGCTTAGGGACAGAGCCTCCCGTGACTTTC
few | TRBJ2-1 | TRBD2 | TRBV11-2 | CASSQTISGSYNEQFF | TGTGCCAGCAGCCAAACCATCAGCGGGAGTTACAATGAGCAGTTCTTC
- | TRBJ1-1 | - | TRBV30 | CAWSGDLKAEAFF | TGTGCCTGGAGCGGGGACCTAAAGGCCGAAGCTTTCTTT
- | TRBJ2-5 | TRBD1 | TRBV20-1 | CSPLRGQLRETQYF | TGCAGTCCTCTGAGGGGGCAGCTTCGGGAGACCCAGTACTTC
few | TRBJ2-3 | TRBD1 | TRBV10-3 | CAIQGANADTQYF | TGTGCCATCCAGGGGGCGAACGCAGATACGCAGTATTTT
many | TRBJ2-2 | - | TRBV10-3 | CAIRENTGELFF | TGTGCCATCAGAGAGAACACCGGGGAGCTGTTTTTT
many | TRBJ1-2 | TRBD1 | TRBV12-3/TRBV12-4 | CASRLGQALNYGYTF | TGTGCCAGCAGACTGGGACAGGCCCTTAACTATGGCTACACCTTC
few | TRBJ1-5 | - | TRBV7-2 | CASSLAWTQPQHF | TGTGCCAGCAGCTTAGCGTGGACACAGCCCCAGCATTTT
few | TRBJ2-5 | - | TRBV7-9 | CASSLGALPPTQETQYF | TGTGCCAGCAGCTTAGGGGCCCTCCCCCCCACACAAGAGACCCAGTACTTC
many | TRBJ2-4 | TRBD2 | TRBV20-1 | CSATVRGGRAFVSLQNIQYF | TGCAGTGCTACAGTCCGCGGCGGGAGGGCCTTTGTATCACTCCAAAACATTCAGTACTTC
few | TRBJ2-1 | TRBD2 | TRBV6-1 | CASRTSGGSSYNEQFF | TGTGCCAGCCGGACTAGCGGGGGGAGCTCCTACAATGAGCAGTTCTTC
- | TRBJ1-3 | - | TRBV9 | CASSGTGSGNTIYF | TGTGCCAGCAGCGGAACAGGGTCCGGAAACACCATATATTTT
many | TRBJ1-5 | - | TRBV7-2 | CASSLRRDQPQHF | TGTGCCAGCAGCTTACGACGGGACCAGCCCCAGCATTTT
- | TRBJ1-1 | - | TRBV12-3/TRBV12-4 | CASARGTEAFF | TGTGCCAGCGCCCGGGGCACTGAAGCTTTCTTT
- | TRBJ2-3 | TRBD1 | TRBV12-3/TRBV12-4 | CASSFHIDRGWYF | TGTGCCAGCAGTTTCCATATTGACAGGGGGTGGTATTTT
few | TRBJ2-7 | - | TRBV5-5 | CASTPGSFAYEQYF | TGTGCCAGCACCCCAGGGAGTTTCGCCTACGAGCAGTACTTC
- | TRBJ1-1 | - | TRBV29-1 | CSFKHGNTEAFF | TGCAGCTTTAAACATGGGAACACTGAAGCTTTCTTT
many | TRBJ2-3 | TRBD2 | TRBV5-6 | CASSLGAGGTDTQYF | TGTGCCAGCAGCTTGGGAGCGGGGGGCACAGATACGCAGTATTTT
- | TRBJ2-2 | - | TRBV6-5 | CASRRSFLNTGELFF | TGTGCCAGCAGGAGGAGTTTCCTAAACACCGGGGAGCTGTTTTTT